These T cell receptor beta chains were read from a single sample in a study of OX40 agonist ivuxolimab in advanced cancers. The assay was immunoSEQ multiplex PCR, and TCRdb's table has in-frame clones only and misses some. This repertoire shows some 59,000 clones, 85% to 90% found once; its top ten account for approximately 5%. The specimen comprised CD4+ or CD8+ T cells sorted from blood, sampled in a trial of the OX40 agonist ivuxolimab. The source is an adult with an advanced solid tumor such as melanoma, head and neck, liver or kidney cancer. The CDR3 runs from the conserved cysteine through the conserved F or W. The D gene is left open where the match is weak. Expanded clones are given a class, and other clones once, few, many or no size at all.

cdr3_aa: CSVAPGQVVRNTEAFF
cdr3_nt: TGCAGCGTCGCCCCGGGACAGGTCGTGAGGAACACTGAAGCTTTCTTT
j_call: TRBJ1-1
d_call: TRBD1
v_call: TRBV29-1
clone_size: -

cdr3_aa: CSVDRGGLETQYF
cdr3_nt: TGCAGCGTTGACCGGGGTGGGTTGGAGACCCAGTACTTC
j_call: TRBJ2-5
d_call: -
v_call: TRBV29-1
clone_size: -

cdr3_aa: CASSIGRSDTQYF
cdr3_nt: TGTGCCAGTAGTATAGGGCGATCCGATACGCAGTATTTT
j_call: TRBJ2-3
d_call: -
v_call: TRBV19
clone_size: -

cdr3_aa: CASSSHRNSNQPQHF
cdr3_nt: TGTGCCAGCAGCTCGCATCGGAATAGCAATCAGCCCCAGCATTTT
j_call: TRBJ1-5
d_call: -
v_call: TRBV7-2
clone_size: -

cdr3_aa: CASSPGGQRMNTEAFF
cdr3_nt: TGTGCCAGCAGCCCGGGCGGGCAGAGAATGAACACTGAAGCTTTCTTT
j_call: TRBJ1-1
d_call: -
v_call: TRBV7-9
clone_size: -

cdr3_aa: CASSSRGRVTGYTF
cdr3_nt: TGTGCCAGCAGTTCCCGGGGGCGCGTAACCGGCTACACCTTC
j_call: TRBJ1-2
d_call: -
v_call: TRBV28
clone_size: once

cdr3_aa: CASSQGQSYEQYF
cdr3_nt: TGTGCCAGCTCACAAGGACAATCCTACGAGCAGTACTTC
j_call: TRBJ2-7
d_call: -
v_call: TRBV18
clone_size: -

cdr3_aa: CASSLDPESYNEQFF
cdr3_nt: TGTGCCAGCAGCTTGGATCCAGAATCCTACAATGAGCAGTTCTTC
j_call: TRBJ2-1
d_call: -
v_call: TRBV5-6
clone_size: -

cdr3_aa: CASSPDSYEQYF
cdr3_nt: TGTGCCAGCTCACCGGACAGTTACGAGCAGTACTTC
j_call: TRBJ2-7
d_call: -
v_call: TRBV18
clone_size: -

cdr3_aa: CASSQDMRREGKNEQFF
cdr3_nt: TGCGCCAGCAGCCAAGATATGAGGCGGGAGGGAAAAAATGAGCAGTTCTTC
j_call: TRBJ2-1
d_call: TRBD2
v_call: TRBV4-1
clone_size: -

cdr3_aa: CASSYSGQGSQPQHF
cdr3_nt: TGTGCCAGCAGTTACTCCGGACAGGGGAGTCAGCCCCAGCATTTT
j_call: TRBJ1-5
d_call: TRBD1
v_call: TRBV6-6
clone_size: -